The clone carrying this T cell receptor beta chain was seen at least ten times. What it binds is unknown. The data belong to a study of human T cells and chemical hapten exposure. Study outcomes and limitations: Expanded TCRs grouped into significantly more large CDR3 similarity clusters than controls produced. No shift was seen in TCRs above 1 in 1000 frequency with DPC sensitization.

The study's library attached unique molecular identifiers to single cDNA molecules. Original data processing: Ranging from roughly 20,000 to 750,000, TCR counts per sample had a median value of around 91,000. Each CDR3 protein is one row after TCRdb ran MiXCR on the RACE reads. These V and J calls originate from TCRdb's pipeline instead of the authors' own analysis. The data contain around 50,000 distinct CDR3 sequences, roughly a tenth of them seen just once; the ten biggest clones take up 10% to 15%. Regarding time point: patch test 1, 2 weeks after DPC sensitization. Treatment specified: therapeutic diphenylcyclopropenone sensitization with weekly scalp DPC. The sequences come from whole blood, collected in connection with sensitization to the hapten diphenylcyclopropenone (DPC). The clonotype originates from a woman aged 40 to 55 with alopecia areata. Some clones in this sample may be carry-over from other donors' samples.

The CDR3 DNA reads as TGTGCCAGCAGCACTCGGGGGCTCATCGGGGAAAAACTGTTTTTT. Translation: CASSTRGLIGEKLFF. The gene calls are TRBV7-2 and TRBJ1-4, with D perhaps matching TRBD1 (6 bases). Per the germline V gene, CDR1 is SGHTA and CDR2 is FQGNSA. V lost 5 bases, J lost 8 bases, and 18 bases lay in between. The CDR3 length is 15 residues. Combining the CDR3 with reference TRBV7-2 and TRBJ1-4 gives the whole variable domain GAGVSQSPSNKVTEKGKDVELRCDPISGHTALYWYRQSLGQGLEFLIYFQGNSAPDKSGLPSDRFSAERTGGSVSTLTIQRTQQEDSAVYLCASSTRGLIGEKLFFGSGTQLSVL.